Listed here are 18 T cell receptor beta chains from one sample, sequenced in a study of blood T cell repertoires in COVID-19. Clones were sequenced by immunoSEQ multiplex PCR, and TCRdb holds only the in-frame ones, with some missing. This table holds approximately 120,000 clones, around 89% found once. Sequenced: peripheral blood. These TCRs come from a human donor in a cohort sampled during active COVID-19.

This clone was seen a single time. The J gene is TRBJ1-4, the V gene TRBV7-2; the D is unclear. The CDR3 length is 14 residues. Between the trimmed V and J ends, which lost 1 base and 10 bases, there was a span of 13 bases. Germline CDR1 SGHTA, CDR2 FQGNSA. CDR3 nucleotides: TGTGCCAGCAGCTTAGGGGAGTTTTTTGGAAAACTGTTTTTT. Translated, it gives CASSLGEFFGKLFF. The entire variable domain, with the rest obtained from reference TRBV7-2 and TRBJ1-4, is as follows: GAGVSQSPSNKVTEKGKDVELRCDPISGHTALYWYRQSLGQGLEFLIYFQGNSAPDKSGLPSDRFSAERTGGSVSTLTIQRTQQEDSAVYLCASSLGEFFGKLFFGSGTQLSVL.

The chain has TRBV6-2 or TRBV6-3 and TRBJ2-1; D ambiguous. V gave up 5 bases and J gave up 2 bases, with 7 bases separating them. Looked up from germline, CDR1 is MNHEY and CDR2 is SVGEGT. The CDR3 has 13 amino acids. The CDR3, as DNA: TGTGCCAGCAGTAAACTGGCCTACAATGAGCAGTTCTTC. Residues: CASSKLAYNEQFF.

This chain uses TRBV5-1 with TRBJ1-2; 9 bases fit TRBD1. V gave up 7 bases and J gave up 3 bases; unmatched junction bases: 10. The CDR3 runs to 15 residues. Germline V gives CDR1 SGHRS, CDR2 YFSETQ. CDR3 in DNA: TGCGCCAGCGGAAAAAGGACAGGGGAGGACTATGGCTACACCTTC. Translation gives CASGKRTGEDYGYTF.

This sequence joins TRBV27 and TRBJ2-1, with D perhaps matching TRBD1 (5 bases). This CDR3 has 17 amino acids. Germline loops: CDR1 MNHEY, CDR2 SMNVEV (reference sequence). V lost 5 bases to trimming and J lost 0 bases, with 17 bases between them. In DNA, the CDR3 is TGTGCCAGCAGTCTGGACCCCATAGGGGTCTCCTACAATGAGCAGTTCTTC. Protein product: CASSLDPIGVSYNEQFF.

The chain is built from TRBV9 and TRBJ2-7, with D perhaps matching TRBD2 (6 bases). CDR1 is SGDLS, CDR2 YYNGEE, per germline. The V end was cut by 0 bases, the J end by 6 bases, with 13 bases between. This CDR3 has 14 amino acids. CDR3 protein: CASSVGPSESEQYF. The CDR3 nucleotides are TGTGCCAGCAGCGTAGGCCCTAGCGAAAGCGAGCAGTACTTC.

This chain links TRBV5-1 with TRBJ2-7; 8 nucleotides line up with TRBD1. Trimming at V came to 3 bases and at J to 5 bases, leaving 4 bases not matched to a gene. Germline V CDR1 and CDR2: SGHRS, YFSETQ. This CDR3 region has 13 residues. The CDR3 protein is CASSWGTGDEQYF. CDR3 nucleotides: TGCGCCAGCAGCTGGGGGACAGGAGACGAGCAGTACTTC.

The rearrangement links TRBV28 to TRBJ2-2, with 8 bases lining up with TRBD1. Losses at the gene ends were 5 bases for V and 4 bases for J; bases not matched to a gene: 24. The CDR3 extends over 21 amino acids. Germline lookup yields CDR1 MDHEN and CDR2 SYDVKM. The CDR3 loop is CASSLDSGQGWALRGTGELFF. The CDR3 DNA sequence: TGTGCCAGCAGTCTCGATTCCGGACAGGGTTGGGCCCTTCGTGGCACCGGGGAGCTGTTTTTT.

The V call is TRBV25-1, the J call TRBJ2-1; unclear D gene. V was shortened by 6 bases and J by 8 bases, with 11 bases between the two germline ends. This CDR3 region has 12 residues. Germline V lookup: CDR1 MGHDK, CDR2 SYGVNS. The CDR3 protein is CASRQTAHEQFF. CDR3 nucleotide sequence: TGTGCCAGCAGACAGACCGCCCATGAGCAGTTCTTC.

The chain combines TRBV7-8 with TRBJ1-1; 8 bases fit TRBD1. V lost 3 bases, J lost 1 base, and 1 base stayed unmatched. The CDR3 contains 14 residues. Germline lookup yields CDR1 SGHVS and CDR2 FQNEAQ. The CDR3 is CASSFGTGNTEAFF. DNA for the CDR3: TGTGCCAGCAGCTTCGGGACAGGGAACACTGAAGCTTTCTTT.

The chain uses TRBV5-5 and TRBJ2-3, with 7 bases identical to TRBD1. This CDR3 region has 14 residues. Germline V gene sequence: CDR1 SGHKS, CDR2 YYEKEE (reference sequence). Trimming took 4 bases from V and 3 from J; bases not matched to a gene: 5. The DNA of the CDR3 is TGTGCCAGCAGCACGACCAGGGGGACAGATACGCAGTATTTT. Its translation is CASSTTRGTDTQYF.

The chain joins TRBV9 to TRBJ2-1, with 9 bases identical to TRBD2. V was pared by 0 bases and J by 4 bases, with 5 bases of the junction left unmatched. This CDR3 comprises 16 residues. Germline V CDR1 and CDR2: SGDLS, YYNGEE. CDR3 nucleotide sequence: TGTGCCAGCAGCGTAGGCGGGAGGGCATTGTACAATGAGCAGTTCTTC. As protein: CASSVGGRALYNEQFF. Supplemented by reference TRBV9 and TRBJ2-1, the full variable domain reads DSGVTQTPKHLITATGQRVTLRCSPRSGDLSVYWYQQSLDQGLQFLIQYYNGEERAKGNILERFSAQQFPDLHSELNLSSLELGDSALYFCASSVGGRALYNEQFFGPGTRLTVL.

This clone has a single count. The chain recombines TRBV11-1 with TRBJ2-7, with 12 bases aligning to TRBD2. Trimming took 2 bases from V and 3 from J; bases not matched to a gene: 2. Germline V gene lookup returns CDR1 SGHAT and CDR2 FQDESV (reference sequence). CDR3 length: 15 amino acids. CDR3 residues: CASSLKTSGSYEQYF. CDR3 nucleotides: TGTGCCAGCAGCTTAAAGACTAGCGGGAGCTACGAGCAGTACTTC.

The chain couples TRBV27 to TRBJ1-1; possibly TRBD1 for D (5 bases). The germline V and J ends were trimmed by 5 bases and 1 base, with 17 bases remaining between them. Germline CDR1 is MNHEY and CDR2 is SMNVEV (reference sequence). The CDR3 consists of 16 residues. The CDR3 loop is CASSPAGLGRNTEAFF. CDR3 DNA: TGTGCCAGCAGTCCCGCAGGGCTCGGAAGGAACACTGAAGCTTTCTTT.

This rearrangement joins TRBV6-5 to TRBJ1-1; 9 bases map to TRBD1. Germline CDR1 reads MNHEY; CDR2 reads SVGAGI. The CDR3 loop spans 15 amino acids. V shed 5 bases and J 11 bases; nucleotides not matched to a gene: 15. The DNA of the CDR3 is TGTGCCAGCAGTCTTCACCACGGGACAGGGATTAAGGCTTTCTTT. Its protein product is CASSLHHGTGIKAFF.

This chain links TRBV3-1 (or the pseudogene TRBV3-2) with TRBJ2-3; D perhaps matches TRBD2 (5 bases). The germline V gene has CDR1 LGHDT and CDR2 YNNKEL (reference sequence). This CDR3 is 15 amino acids long. Trimming removed 2 bases from V and 1 base from J, with 10 bases in between. CDR3 sequence (DNA): TGTGCCAGCAGCCAAACCTGGCGGGGCACAGATACGCAGTATTTT. This encodes CASSQTWRGTDTQYF.

The chain has TRBV5-1 and TRBJ2-2; 14 nucleotides line up with TRBD2. J lost 6 bases, V lost 3 bases, and 1 base had no gene match. Germline-derived CDR1 and CDR2 are SGHRS and YFSETQ. The CDR3 covers 15 residues. The CDR3 DNA follows: TGCGCCAGCAGCTGGGGACTAGCGGGAGCCGGGGAGCTGTTTTTT. This codes for CASSWGLAGAGELFF. The full variable domain, its missing parts supplied by reference TRBV5-1 and TRBJ2-2, is KAGVTQTPRYLIKTRGQQVTLSCSPISGHRSVSWYQQTPGQGLQFLFEYFSETQRNKGNFPGRFSGRQFSNSRSEMNVSTLELGDSALYLCASSWGLAGAGELFFGEGSRLTVL.

The chain has TRBV11-2 and TRBJ1-6; D not certain. The CDR3 length is 15 residues. The V gene lost 7 bases and the J gene lost 9 bases, with 19 bases spanning the gap. Germline V gives CDR1 SGHAT, CDR2 FQNNGV. The CDR3 region has the DNA TGTGCCAGCACCCTCAACGGGTTCACGGGTTCACCCCTCCACTTT. Amino acids: CASTLNGFTGSPLHF.

This rearrangement joins TRBV5-5 to TRBJ2-1, with 9 bases lining up with TRBD1. The V and J ends lost 4 bases and 0 bases, in that order; junction bases with no gene match: 5. Germline V lookup: CDR1 SGHKS, CDR2 YYEKEE (reference sequence). The CDR3 contains 16 residues. The CDR3 nucleotides read TGTGCCAGCAGCCGGGACAGGGCCGGCTCCTACAATGAGCAGTTCTTC. Protein product: CASSRDRAGSYNEQFF.